This T cell receptor (beta chain) was retrieved from a study of blood T cells in healthy people across ages. Study-level background: About one barcoded beta molecule per two T cells was captured by template switching.

In this sample, this clonotype turned up many times. Total RNA extracted from each sample amounted to at least 5 micrograms. The use of a sample-barcoded 5' primer and a J-beta primer mix characterized a second PCR of roughly 7 to 11 cycles. Using its own MiXCR run on the 5' RACE reads, TCRdb lists one record per CDR3 protein. The sample contains hundreds of thousands of distinct CDR3 sequences, about 30% of which appear only once. From germline, CDR1 is DFQATT and CDR2 SNEGSKA (reference sequence). J lost 6 bases, V lost 3 bases, and 11 bases had no gene match. The CDR3 has 15 amino acids. The material sequenced was blood. The rearrangement links TRBV20-1 to TRBJ1-2; TRBD1 aligns across 9 bases. The TCR was taken from a woman of 80 years or more in good health. The CDR3 sequence: CSASQLGTGNDGYTF. The CDR3 region has the DNA TGCAGTGCTAGCCAACTCGGGACAGGGAATGATGGCTACACCTTC.